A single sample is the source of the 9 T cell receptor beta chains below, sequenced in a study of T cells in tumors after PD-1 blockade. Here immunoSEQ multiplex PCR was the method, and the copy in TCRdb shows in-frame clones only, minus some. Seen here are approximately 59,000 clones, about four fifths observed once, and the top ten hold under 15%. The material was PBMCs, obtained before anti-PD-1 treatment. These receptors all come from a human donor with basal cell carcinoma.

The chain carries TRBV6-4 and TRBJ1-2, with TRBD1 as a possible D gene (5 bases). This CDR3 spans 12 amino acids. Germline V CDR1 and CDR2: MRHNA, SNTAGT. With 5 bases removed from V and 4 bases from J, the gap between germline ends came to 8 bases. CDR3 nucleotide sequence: TGTGCCAGCAGTACAGGTGGCTATGGCTACACCTTC. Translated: CASSTGGYGYTF.

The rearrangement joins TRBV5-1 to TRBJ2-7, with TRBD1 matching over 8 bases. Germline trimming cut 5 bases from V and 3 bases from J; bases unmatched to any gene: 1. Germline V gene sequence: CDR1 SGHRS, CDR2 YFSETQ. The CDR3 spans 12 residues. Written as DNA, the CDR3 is TGCGCCAGCAGAGGACAGGGCTACGAGCAGTACTTC. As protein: CASRGQGYEQYF. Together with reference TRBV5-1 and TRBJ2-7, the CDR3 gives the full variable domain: KAGVTQTPRYLIKTRGQQVTLSCSPISGHRSVSWYQQTPGQGLQFLFEYFSETQRNKGNFPGRFSGRQFSNSRSEMNVSTLELGDSALYLCASRGQGYEQYFGPGTRLTVT.

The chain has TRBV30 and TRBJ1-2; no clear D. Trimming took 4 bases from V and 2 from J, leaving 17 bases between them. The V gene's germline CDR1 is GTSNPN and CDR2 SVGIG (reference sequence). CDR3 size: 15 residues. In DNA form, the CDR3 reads TGTGCCTGGAACCAAGGTGGACTGAGAAACTATGGCTACACCTTC. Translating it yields CAWNQGGLRNYGYTF. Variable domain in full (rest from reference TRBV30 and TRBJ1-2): SQTIHQWPATLVQPVGSPLSLECTVEGTSNPNLYWYRQAAGRGLQLLFYSVGIGQISSEVPQNLSASRPQDRQFILSSKKLLLSDSGFYLCAWNQGGLRNYGYTFGSGTRLTVV.

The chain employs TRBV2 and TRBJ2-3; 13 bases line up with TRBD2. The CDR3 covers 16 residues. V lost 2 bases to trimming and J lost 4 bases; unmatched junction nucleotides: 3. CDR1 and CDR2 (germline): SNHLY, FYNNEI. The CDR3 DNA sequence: TGTGCCAGCAGTGAAATGACTAGCGGGGGGTCAGATACGCAGTATTTT. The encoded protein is CASSEMTSGGSDTQYF.

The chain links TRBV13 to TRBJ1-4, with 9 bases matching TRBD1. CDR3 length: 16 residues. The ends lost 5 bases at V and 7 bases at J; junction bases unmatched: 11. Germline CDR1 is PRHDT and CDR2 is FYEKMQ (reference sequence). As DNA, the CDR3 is TGTGCCAGCAGCAGACGTTCCGGGACAGGGTCTGAAAAACTGTTTTTT. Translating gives CASSRRSGTGSEKLFF.

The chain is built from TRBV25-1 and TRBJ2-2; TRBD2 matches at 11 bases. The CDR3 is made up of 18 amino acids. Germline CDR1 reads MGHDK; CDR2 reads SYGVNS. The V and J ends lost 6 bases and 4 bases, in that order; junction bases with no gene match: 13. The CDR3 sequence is CASSAGGPSGGITGELFF. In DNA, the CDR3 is TGTGCCAGCAGCGCTGGGGGACCTAGCGGGGGGATCACCGGGGAGCTGTTTTTT. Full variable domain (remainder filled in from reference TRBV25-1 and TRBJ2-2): EADIYQTPRYLVIGTGKKITLECSQTMGHDKMYWYQQDPGMELHLIHYSYGVNSTEKGDLSSESTVSRIRTEHFPLTLESARPSHTSQYLCASSAGGPSGGITGELFFGEGSRLTVL.

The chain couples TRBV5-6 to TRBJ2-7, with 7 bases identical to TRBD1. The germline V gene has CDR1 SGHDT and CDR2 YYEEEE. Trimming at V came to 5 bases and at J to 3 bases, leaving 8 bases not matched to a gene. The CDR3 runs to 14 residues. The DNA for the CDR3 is TGTGCCAGCAGGTCAAACAGGGGCCTCTACGAGCAGTACTTC. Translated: CASRSNRGLYEQYF.

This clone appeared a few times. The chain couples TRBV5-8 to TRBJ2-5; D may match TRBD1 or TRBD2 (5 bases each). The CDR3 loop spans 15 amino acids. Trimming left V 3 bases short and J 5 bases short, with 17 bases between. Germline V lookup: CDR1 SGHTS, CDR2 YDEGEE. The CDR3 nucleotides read TGTGCCAGCAGCTCGAGTGAGGGGACGAGGGAGACCCAGTACTTC. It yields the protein CASSSSEGTRETQYF. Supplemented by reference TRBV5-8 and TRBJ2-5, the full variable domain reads EAGVTQSPTHLIKTRGQQATLRCSPISGHTSVYWYQQALGLGLQFLLWYDEGEERNRGNFPPRFSGRQFPNYSSELNVNALELEDSALYLCASSSSEGTRETQYFGPGTRLLVL.

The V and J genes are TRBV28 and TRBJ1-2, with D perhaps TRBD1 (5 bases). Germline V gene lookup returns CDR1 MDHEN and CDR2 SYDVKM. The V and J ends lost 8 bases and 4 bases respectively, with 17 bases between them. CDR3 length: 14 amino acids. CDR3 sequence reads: CASSPGGSGYGYTF. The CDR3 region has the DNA TGTGCCAGCTCCCCGGGGGGTAGTGGCTATGGCTACACCTTC.